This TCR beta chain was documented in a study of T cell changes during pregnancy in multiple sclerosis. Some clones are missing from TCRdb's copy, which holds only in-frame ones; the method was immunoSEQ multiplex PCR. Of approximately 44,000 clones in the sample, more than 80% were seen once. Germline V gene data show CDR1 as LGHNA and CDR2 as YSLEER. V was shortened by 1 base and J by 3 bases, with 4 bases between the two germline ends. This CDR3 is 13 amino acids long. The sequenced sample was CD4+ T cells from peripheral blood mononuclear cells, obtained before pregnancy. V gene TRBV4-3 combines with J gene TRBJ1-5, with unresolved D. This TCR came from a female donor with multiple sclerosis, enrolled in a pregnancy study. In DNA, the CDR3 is TGCGCCAGCAGCCAAGTTCTCAATCAGCCCCAGCATTTT. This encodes CASSQVLNQPQHF.